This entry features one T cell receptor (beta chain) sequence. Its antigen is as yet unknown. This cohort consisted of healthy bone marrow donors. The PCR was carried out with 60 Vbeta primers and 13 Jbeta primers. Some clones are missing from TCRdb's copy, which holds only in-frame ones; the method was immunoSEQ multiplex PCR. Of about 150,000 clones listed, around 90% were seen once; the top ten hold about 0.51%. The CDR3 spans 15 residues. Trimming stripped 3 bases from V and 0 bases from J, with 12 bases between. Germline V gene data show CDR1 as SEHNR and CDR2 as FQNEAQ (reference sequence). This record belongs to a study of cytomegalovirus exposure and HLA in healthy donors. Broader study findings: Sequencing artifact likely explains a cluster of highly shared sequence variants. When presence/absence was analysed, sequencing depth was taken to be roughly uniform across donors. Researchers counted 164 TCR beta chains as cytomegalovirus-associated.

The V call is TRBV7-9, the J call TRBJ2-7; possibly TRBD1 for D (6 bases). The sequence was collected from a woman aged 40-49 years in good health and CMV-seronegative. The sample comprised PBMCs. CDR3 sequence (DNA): TGTGCCAGCAGCTTTACTTGGGACAACTCCTACGAGCAGTACTTC. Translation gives CASSFTWDNSYEQYF.